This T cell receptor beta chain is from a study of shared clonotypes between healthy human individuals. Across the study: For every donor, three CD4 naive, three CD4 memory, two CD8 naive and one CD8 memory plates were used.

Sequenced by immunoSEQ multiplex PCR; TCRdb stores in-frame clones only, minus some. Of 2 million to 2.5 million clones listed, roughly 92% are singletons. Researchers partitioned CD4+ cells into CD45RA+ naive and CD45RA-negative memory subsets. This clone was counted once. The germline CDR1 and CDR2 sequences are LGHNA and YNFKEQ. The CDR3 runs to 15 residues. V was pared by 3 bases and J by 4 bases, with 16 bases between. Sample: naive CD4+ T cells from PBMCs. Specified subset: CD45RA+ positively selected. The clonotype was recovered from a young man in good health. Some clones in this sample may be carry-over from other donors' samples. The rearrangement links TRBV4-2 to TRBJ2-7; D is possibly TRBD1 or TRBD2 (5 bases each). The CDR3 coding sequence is TGTGCCAGCAGCCAGGACTCCCAGAGGGGTTACGAGCAGTACTTC. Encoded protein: CASSQDSQRGYEQYF.